One and the same sample provided the 32 T cell receptor beta chains below, sequenced in a study of T cells in Graves' hyperthyroidism and ophthalmopathy. RNA transcripts served as the template for amplifying TCR beta CDR3 regions. A first-round RT-PCR of the TCR CDR3 used the HTBI primer set. MiXCR, applied by TCRdb to the multiplex PCR reads, yields one record per CDR3 protein. The sample lists more than 300,000 distinct CDR3 sequences; less than 15% were seen once. Specimen: blood. These receptors all stem from a woman between 18 and 30 years old with Graves' hyperthyroidism.

With respect to this clonotype: Being one base from a much bigger clone, this may be a read error. The chain uses TRBV6-5 and TRBJ1-2; possibly TRBD1 for D (5 bases). Germline V gene data show CDR1 as MNHEY and CDR2 as SVGAGI. This CDR3 region has 13 residues. CDR3 region: CASSFNRDDGCTF. DNA for the CDR3: TGTGCCAGCAGTTTTAATCGGGACGACGGCTGCACCTTC.

The V call is TRBV5-1, the J call TRBJ1-1; D not certain. V was cut by 1 base and J by 1 base, with 8 bases left in between. The length of the CDR3 is 14 residues. CDR1 SGHRS and CDR2 YFSETQ come from the germline V gene. The CDR3: CASSLIDPNTEAFF. The CDR3 nucleotides are TGCGCCAGCAGCTTGATCGATCCGAACACTGAAGCTTTCTTT.

The table lists this clonotype with a few counts. This chain connects TRBV20-1 to TRBJ1-1, with D perhaps matching TRBD1 (5 bases). This CDR3 has 16 amino acids. Germline CDR1 DFQATT, CDR2 SNEGSKA (reference sequence). Trimming took off 2 bases at V and 10 bases at J, with 26 bases between the two ends. The CDR3: CSARPTTGTLFGGAFF. The CDR3 nucleotides read TGCAGTGCTAGACCAACCACCGGGACTCTTTTTGGGGGAGCTTTCTTT.

This clonotype occurred a few times. This chain connects TRBV6-2 or TRBV6-3 to TRBJ2-7, with 7 bases that match TRBD1. V lost 6 bases to trimming and J lost 5 bases; unmatched junction nucleotides: 10. This CDR3 has 14 residues. Germline V gene data show CDR1 as MNHEY and CDR2 as SVGEGT. CDR3 amino acids: CASRTGSPFNEQYF. The CDR3 coding sequence is TGTGCCAGCAGGACAGGGAGTCCTTTCAACGAGCAGTACTTC.

This clonotype showed up many times. The chain employs TRBV12-3 or TRBV12-4 and TRBJ1-5; unclear D gene. The CDR3 length is 14 residues. The V end was cut by 4 bases, the J end by 0 bases, with 7 bases between. CDR3 coding DNA: TGTGCCAGCAGTTCGATTTCTAGCAATCAGCCCCAGCATTTT. The encoded protein is CASSSISSNQPQHF.

This clonotype was observed a handful of times. The chain carries TRBV5-8 and TRBJ2-5, with 7 bases that match TRBD2. Germline V gives CDR1 SGHTS, CDR2 YDEGEE. Unmatched junction bases numbered 11, after V lost 4 bases and J lost 5 bases. The CDR3 loop spans 15 amino acids. CDR3 sequence (DNA): TGTGCCAGCAGCCTCGGCCCGCTGGGAGGGGAGACCCAGTACTTC. As protein: CASSLGPLGGETQYF. Drawing the rest from reference TRBV5-8 and TRBJ2-5, the complete variable domain is EAGVTQSPTHLIKTRGQQATLRCSPISGHTSVYWYQQALGLGLQFLLWYDEGEERNRGNFPPRFSGRQFPNYSSELNVNALELEDSALYLCASSLGPLGGETQYFGPGTRLLVL.

In this sample, this clonotype turned up many times. V gene TRBV9 combines with J gene TRBJ2-7, with 10 nucleotides matching TRBD2. This CDR3 is built from 16 residues. Germline V gene sequence: CDR1 SGDLS, CDR2 YYNGEE. J was trimmed by 0 bases and V by 0 bases; bases with no gene match: 3. The CDR3 here is CASSVEPSGGSYEQYF. CDR3 bases: TGTGCCAGCAGCGTAGAGCCTAGCGGGGGCTCCTACGAGCAGTACTTC.

The sample holds many counts of this clonotype. The V call is TRBV4-1, the J call TRBJ2-7, with 7 bases that match TRBD2. The CDR3 covers 13 residues. J was trimmed by 2 bases and V by 6 bases; bases with no gene match: 4. Germline CDR1 is MGHRA and CDR2 is YSYEKL. The CDR3 spells CASSQRDTYEQYF. In DNA form, the CDR3 reads TGCGCCAGCAGTCAGCGGGATACCTACGAGCAGTACTTC.

Note on this clonotype: A much larger clone sits a single nucleotide away, making a read error possible. The chain couples TRBV27 to TRBJ2-6; D not resolved. Germline assignment: CDR1 MNHEY and CDR2 SMNVEV (reference sequence). Trimming removed 2 bases from V and 0 bases from J, with 5 bases in between. The CDR3 covers 15 residues. The CDR3 region is CASSLSNSGANVLTF. CDR3 bases: TGTGCCAGCAGTTTAAGTAACTCTGGGGCCAACGTCCTGACTTTC.

The chain links TRBV2 to TRBJ2-7; 11 nucleotides match TRBD2. There are 14 residues in the CDR3. Unmatched junction bases numbered 3, after V lost 7 bases and J lost 1 base. Germline V lookup: CDR1 SNHLY, CDR2 FYNNEI. The DNA for the CDR3 is TGTGCCAGCACCTTAGCGGGGGGGTCCTACGAGCAGTACTTC. Amino acids: CASTLAGGSYEQYF.

J is TRBJ2-6 and V is TRBV9; a possible D gene is TRBD2 (5 bases). There are 15 residues in the CDR3. CDR1 and CDR2 from the germline V gene are SGDLS and YYNGEE. Trimming stripped 5 bases from V and 2 bases from J, with 11 bases between. CDR3 region: CASSGLRAGANVLTF. CDR3 nucleotides: TGTGCCAGCAGTGGATTGAGGGCTGGGGCCAACGTCCTGACTTTC.

This chain joins TRBV19 and TRBJ2-3; possible D gene TRBD2, 5 bases. V was trimmed by 5 bases and J by 4 bases, leaving 16 bases between them. The CDR3 contains 15 residues. Germline CDR1 is LNHDA and CDR2 is SQIVND (reference sequence). As DNA, the CDR3 is TGTGCCAGTAGTCGGGAAACCTCCCTCGCAGATACGCAGTATTTT. As protein: CASSRETSLADTQYF.

There are many counts of this clonotype. The V call is TRBV6-1, the J call TRBJ1-5; D is unclear. The CDR3 loop spans 13 amino acids. Trimming removed 5 bases from V and 6 bases from J, with 11 bases in between. Germline assignment: CDR1 MNHNS and CDR2 SASEGT. The CDR3 DNA sequence: TGTGCCAGCAGTTCCAACATAGGTCAGCCCCAGCATTTT. Translating it yields CASSSNIGQPQHF.

At least ten counts were recorded for this clonotype. This CDR3 reads CASSPGVAGGRGEQFF. The CDR3 DNA is TGTGCCAGCAGTCCTGGAGTGGCAGGGGGCCGAGGTGAGCAGTTCTTC. The chain has TRBV28 and TRBJ2-1; 8 bases align to TRBD1. V trimming: 5 bases; J trimming: 9 bases; junction bases outside the gene matches: 15. The CDR3 runs 16 residues. From germline, CDR1 is MDHEN and CDR2 SYDVKM.

This clonotype showed up many times. This rearrangement joins TRBV29-1 to TRBJ1-2, with D tentatively TRBD1 (5 bases). The CDR3 runs to 13 residues. Germline loops: CDR1 SQVTM, CDR2 ANQGSEA. Between the trimmed V and J ends, which lost 4 bases and 3 bases, there was a span of 12 bases. The CDR3 DNA reads TGCAGCGTTGTAGGGGACGGAGACTATGGCTACACCTTC. The encoded protein is CSVVGDGDYGYTF. Based on the CDR3 plus reference TRBV29-1 and TRBJ1-2, the full variable domain is SAVISQKPSRDICQRGTSLTIQCQVDSQVTMMFWYRQQPGQSLTLIATANQGSEATYESGFVIDKFPISRPNLTFSTLTVSNMSPEDSSIYLCSVVGDGDYGYTFGSGTRLTVV.

Ten or more counts support this clonotype. Here the CDR3 DNA reads TGTGCCAGCATCTCCAGGGGGCCCCTCACTGAAGCTTTCTTT. Translation: CASISRGPLTEAFF. The rearrangement uses TRBV27 and TRBJ1-1, with TRBD1 matching 8 bases. This CDR3 spans 14 amino acids. In germline, CDR1 is MNHEY, CDR2 SMNVEV (reference sequence). Trimming at V came to 7 bases and at J to 4 bases, leaving 8 bases not matched to a gene.

At least ten counts were recorded for this clonotype. The chain employs TRBV4-1 and TRBJ1-2; D is unresolved. Germline V lookup: CDR1 MGHRA, CDR2 YSYEKL. The germline V and J ends were trimmed by 7 bases and 6 bases, with 21 bases remaining between them. This CDR3 has 15 residues. CDR3 residues: CASTAPGVRSNGYTF. CDR3 DNA: TGCGCCAGCACCGCCCCTGGAGTAAGGTCCAATGGCTACACCTTC.

As regards this clonotype: A clone one base away is much larger, so this may be a read error. J is TRBJ2-7 and V is TRBV11-2; D call uncertain. Germline V gene data show CDR1 as SGHAT and CDR2 as FQNNGV. There are 12 residues in the CDR3. CDR3 sequence: CASSLTENEQCF. CDR3 DNA: TGTGCCAGCAGCTTAACCGAAAACGAGCAGTGCTTC.

The table lists this clonotype with a few counts. The chain couples TRBV20-1 to TRBJ2-3; 8 bases are shared with TRBD2. J was trimmed by 2 bases and V by 3 bases; bases with no gene match: 10. This CDR3 region has 16 residues. Germline V lookup: CDR1 DFQATT, CDR2 SNEGSKA (reference sequence). CDR3 coding DNA: TGCAGTGCTAGCCCGACTAGCGAGGGCCTCACAGATACGCAGTATTTT. This codes for CSASPTSEGLTDTQYF.

This clonotype was detected a few times. J is TRBJ1-6 and V is TRBV20-1, with D unclear. The V end was cut by 6 bases, the J end by 7 bases, with 16 bases between. This CDR3 is built from 14 residues. The germline gives CDR1 DFQATT, CDR2 SNEGSKA (reference sequence). CDR3: CSAPRAGPNSPLHF. Here the CDR3 DNA reads TGCAGTGCCCCCAGAGCGGGCCCGAATTCACCCCTCCACTTT.

Only a few counts were recorded for this clonotype. The chain couples TRBV4-2 to TRBJ1-2, with D perhaps TRBD1 (5 bases). V gave up 1 base and J gave up 5 bases, with 14 bases separating them. This CDR3 region has 15 residues. Germline-derived CDR1 and CDR2 are LGHNA and YNFKEQ. CDR3 nucleotide sequence: TGTGCCAGCAGCCAAGTTGAGACAGCGAGTTATGGCTACACCTTC. The encoded protein is CASSQVETASYGYTF.

This clonotype was seen at least ten times. The chain has TRBV20-1 and TRBJ1-5; TRBD1 might be the D (5 bases). The CDR3 is 14 amino acids. Germline CDR1 reads DFQATT; CDR2 reads SNEGSKA (reference sequence). V was trimmed by 0 bases and J by 4 bases, leaving 10 bases between them. In nucleotides, the CDR3 is TGCAGTGCTAGAGAAGGACACACGAATCAGCCCCAGCATTTT. This encodes CSAREGHTNQPQHF.

This clonotype was observed at least ten times. The chain employs TRBV12-3 or TRBV12-4 and TRBJ1-5; D is possibly TRBD1 (5 bases). Trimming pared 6 bases from V and 7 bases from J, leaving 13 bases between. The CDR3 runs 13 residues. CDR3 DNA sequence: TGTGCCAGCAGCCCCTCAGGGAACCAGCCCCAGCATTTT. Its translation: CASSPSGNQPQHF.

This clonotype was seen repeatedly, ten times or more. J is TRBJ2-7 and V is TRBV6-2 or TRBV6-3; weak D call: TRBD1 (6 bases). This CDR3 has 13 residues. Looked up from germline, CDR1 is MNHEY and CDR2 is SVGEGT. Trimming pared 6 bases from V and 2 bases from J, leaving 11 bases between. The CDR3 sequence is CASRSSGAYEQYF. DNA for the CDR3: TGTGCCAGCAGATCCTCAGGGGCCTACGAGCAGTACTTC.

This clonotype was observed many times. The chain carries TRBV3-1 and TRBJ1-1; D gene ambiguous. V was shortened by 0 bases and J by 0 bases, with 8 bases between the two germline ends. The CDR3 length is 15 residues. Germline V lookup: CDR1 LGHDT, CDR2 YNNKEL (reference sequence). Here the CDR3 DNA reads TGTGCCAGCAGCCAAGATGTGGGAATGAACACTGAAGCTTTCTTT. Translating it yields CASSQDVGMNTEAFF. Variable domain in full (rest from reference TRBV3-1 and TRBJ1-1): DTAVSQTPKYLVTQMGNDKSIKCEQNLGHDTMYWYKQDSKKFLKIMFSYNNKELIINETVPNRFSPKSPDKAHLNLHINSLELGDSAVYFCASSQDVGMNTEAFFGQGTRLTVV.

This clonotype was counted once. V is TRBV19 and J is TRBJ2-7; the D gene could be TRBD1 or TRBD2 (5 bases each). Between the trimmed V and J ends, which lost 3 bases and 4 bases, there was a span of 7 bases. The CDR3 has 12 amino acids. Germline CDR1 and CDR2: LNHDA and SQIVND (reference sequence). The CDR3 nucleotides are TGTGCCAGTAGTATCGGGGCGTACGAGCAGTACTTC. Its translation is CASSIGAYEQYF.

The sample holds a few counts of this clonotype. Given a much more abundant clone one base away, this may be a read error. This chain links TRBV27 with TRBJ2-5, with unresolved D. V lost 4 bases to trimming and J lost 1 base, with 7 bases between them. Looked up from germline, CDR1 is MNHEY and CDR2 is SMNVEV (reference sequence). This CDR3 spans 13 amino acids. DNA for the CDR3: TGTGCCAGCAGTTCGGACGGCCAAGAGACCCAGTACTTC. Amino acids: CASSSDGQETQYF.

Ten or more counts support this clonotype. This chain links TRBV30 with TRBJ1-1; maybe TRBD1 (6 bases). Looked up from germline, CDR1 is GTSNPN and CDR2 is SVGIG (reference sequence). This CDR3 contains 13 residues. Deletions cut 4 bases from V and 2 bases from J, with 11 bases between. CDR3 sequence reads: CAWMRTVNTEAFF. As DNA, the CDR3 is TGTGCCTGGATGAGGACAGTCAACACTGAAGCTTTCTTT.

This clonotype appeared a few times. The chain has TRBV6-1 and TRBJ1-5, with 7 bases identical to TRBD1. The CDR3 is 15 amino acids. Per the germline V gene, CDR1 is MNHNS and CDR2 is SASEGT. J gave up 4 bases and V 6 bases, and 9 bases lay outside the gene matches. CDR3: CASSTSRQGNQPQHF. CDR3 nucleotides: TGTGCCAGCAGCACTTCGAGACAGGGTAATCAGCCCCAGCATTTT.

This clonotype showed up many times. This rearrangement joins TRBV28 to TRBJ2-6; tentatively, D is TRBD2 (6 bases). The V gene's germline CDR1 is MDHEN and CDR2 SYDVKM. The CDR3 loop spans 16 amino acids. Between the trimmed V and J ends, which lost 8 bases and 0 bases, there was a span of 14 bases. CDR3 nucleotides: TGTGCCAGCTATCCGGGGGACCTCTCTGGGGCCAACGTCCTGACTTTC. This translates into CASYPGDLSGANVLTF.

The table lists this clonotype with a few counts. The junction shows a germline mismatch at one end, possibly a read error. V and J are TRBV7-2 and TRBJ1-4; TRBD1 might be the D (6 bases). Looked up from germline, CDR1 is SGHTA and CDR2 is FQGNSA. The CDR3 loop spans 15 amino acids. CDR3 sequence (DNA): TGTGCCAGCAGCTCAGGTGGGGGGGCGGGTGAAAAACTGGTTTTT. The encoded protein is CASSSGGGAGEKLVF.

This clonotype was counted many times. The genes are TRBV6-1 and TRBJ1-1; D not resolved. V lost 6 bases and J 8 bases, leaving 16 bases between the germline ends. In germline, CDR1 is MNHNS, CDR2 SASEGT. The CDR3 spans 13 residues. CDR3 in amino acids: CASSPRALEEAFF. CDR3 nucleotides: TGTGCCAGCAGCCCCCGGGCCCTAGAGGAAGCTTTCTTT.